These T cell receptor beta chains were read from a single sample in a study of blood T cells in healthy people across ages. TCRdb reprocessed the 5' RACE reads via MiXCR and lists one record per CDR3 protein. The table shows about 830,000 distinct CDR3 sequences, with about 62% occurring only once. Specimen: blood. These receptors were collected from a man aged 25-45 years in good health. The CDR3 runs from the conserved cysteine through the conserved F or W. D genes are given only for firm matches. Rows may omit the clone size; those that give it use once, few, many or a size class.

V gene: TRBV5-1; J gene: TRBJ2-3; clone size: NA; D gene: NA; CDR3 DNA: TGCGCCAGCTCCCGGGACCCCCCCACAGATACGCAGTATTTT; CDR3 protein: CASSRDPPTDTQYF
V gene: TRBV4-1; J gene: TRBJ2-3; clone size: NA; D gene: NA; CDR3 DNA: TGCGCCAGCAGCCAACCCATTCGGGGGACCAAGGATACGCAGTATTTT; CDR3 protein: CASSQPIRGTKDTQYF
V gene: TRBV6-2/TRBV6-3; J gene: TRBJ1-2; clone size: NA; D gene: TRBD1; CDR3 DNA: TGTGCCAGCAGCCCCCGGGACAGACCTAACTATGGCTACACCTTC; CDR3 protein: CASSPRDRPNYGYTF
V gene: TRBV7-2; J gene: TRBJ2-5; clone size: NA; D gene: NA; CDR3 DNA: TGTGCCAGCAGTCCTCGCGCATCAATAGCACGAGAGACCCAGTACTTC; CDR3 protein: CASSPRASIARETQYF
V gene: TRBV5-1; J gene: TRBJ2-5; clone size: NA; D gene: TRBD2; CDR3 DNA: TGCGCCAGCAGCTTAAGACTAGCGGGGACCCAAGAGACCCAGTACTTC; CDR3 protein: CASSLRLAGTQETQYF
V gene: TRBV29-1; J gene: TRBJ2-7; clone size: few; D gene: NA; CDR3 DNA: TGCAGCGTTGAAGATGGGCCCCCCTACTACGAGCAGTACTTC; CDR3 protein: CSVEDGPPYYEQYF
V gene: TRBV4-1; J gene: TRBJ2-1; clone size: NA; D gene: TRBD2; CDR3 DNA: TGCGCCAGCAGCCAAGAAAGGGCTAGCGGGGGGGCCCATGAGCAGTTCTTC; CDR3 protein: CASSQERASGGAHEQFF
V gene: TRBV7-2; J gene: TRBJ2-5; clone size: NA; D gene: NA; CDR3 DNA: TGTGCCAGCAGCTTTTCGCCAAGCGAGACCCAGTACTTC; CDR3 protein: CASSFSPSETQYF
V gene: TRBV27; J gene: TRBJ2-7; clone size: NA; D gene: NA; CDR3 DNA: TGTGCCAGCAGTGGGCGTGGGGAACCCCCCTCAACCCAGTACTTC; CDR3 protein: CASSGRGEPPSTQYF
V gene: TRBV6-1; J gene: TRBJ2-7; clone size: NA; D gene: TRBD2; CDR3 DNA: TGTGCCGGACGTAGTAGCGGGGGGTACGAGCAGTACTTC; CDR3 protein: CAGRSSGGYEQYF